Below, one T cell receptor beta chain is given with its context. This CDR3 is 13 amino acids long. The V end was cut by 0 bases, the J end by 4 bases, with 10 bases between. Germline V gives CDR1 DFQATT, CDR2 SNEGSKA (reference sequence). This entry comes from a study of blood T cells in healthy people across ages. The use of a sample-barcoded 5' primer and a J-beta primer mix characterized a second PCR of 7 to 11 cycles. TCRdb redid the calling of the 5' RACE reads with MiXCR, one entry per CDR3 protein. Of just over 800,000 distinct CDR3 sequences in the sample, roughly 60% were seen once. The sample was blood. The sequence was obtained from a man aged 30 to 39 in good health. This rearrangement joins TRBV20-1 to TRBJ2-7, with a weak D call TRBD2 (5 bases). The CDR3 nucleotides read TGCAGTGCTAGAGATGACTACTCTTACGAGCAGTACTTC. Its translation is CSARDDYSYEQYF.